The 18 T cell receptor beta chains reported below all come from one sample, sequenced in a study of T-cell reconstitution after alpha-beta-depleted transplantation in children. Preparation of the TCRbeta library was carried out with unique molecular identifiers. In TCRdb, the PCR reads were re-called with MiXCR into one record per CDR3 protein. The sample lists about 48,000 distinct CDR3 sequences; about 5% were seen once. Sequencing used PBMCs, mostly from graft donor cells, obtained 60 days after TCRalphabeta/CD19-depleted stem cell transplant. The receptors here all came from a female patient aged 2-9 years who had a stem cell transplant for aplastic anemia, so the T cells may come from the graft donor.

This clonotype was counted a few times. The chain recombines TRBV18 with TRBJ2-7; 9 nucleotides line up with TRBD1. Trimming took 2 bases from V and 2 from J; bases not matched to a gene: 10. The CDR3 covers 17 residues. Germline loops: CDR1 KGHSH, CDR2 LQKENI. CDR3: CASSPSPGQGPTYEQYF. CDR3 nucleotides: TGTGCCAGCTCACCAAGCCCCGGACAGGGGCCTACCTACGAGCAGTACTTC. Full variable domain (missing parts from reference TRBV18 and TRBJ2-7): NAGVMQNPRHLVRRRGQEARLRCSPMKGHSHVYWYRQLPEEGLKFMVYLQKENIIDESGMPKERFSAEFPKEGPSILRIQQVVRGDSAAYFCASSPSPGQGPTYEQYFGPGTRLTVT.

In its sample, this clonotype was seen many times. The chain couples TRBV7-8 to TRBJ2-2; possible D gene TRBD2, 5 bases. The germline V gene has CDR1 SGHVS and CDR2 FQNEAQ. The CDR3 sequence is 15 residues long. V lost 5 bases to trimming and J lost 1 base, with 11 bases between them. Here the CDR3 reads CASSLLGGNTGELFF. The CDR3 bases are TGTGCCAGCAGCCTTCTAGGAGGGAACACCGGGGAGCTGTTTTTT.

This clonotype was seen ten or more times. This chain joins TRBV21-1 and TRBJ1-3; TRBD1 reflects the table's D call only, with no check against the DNA. TRBV21-1 is flagged as a pseudogene. The CDR3 is 17 residues long. The CDR3 here is CASSPSGRPHSGNTIYF. In nucleotides, the CDR3 is TGTGCCAGCAGCCCATCCGGTCGGCCCCACTCTGGAAACACCATATATTTT.

This clonotype was observed at least ten times. The CDR3 spells CAISGKTPGQNTEAFF. The CDR3 coding sequence is TGTGCCATCAGTGGAAAAACCCCGGGACAGAACACTGAAGCTTTCTTT. The V gene is TRBV10-3, the J gene TRBJ1-1; D might be TRBD1 (6 bases). Germline CDR1 is ENHRY and CDR2 is SYGVKD. The length of the CDR3 is 16 residues. Trimming took off 4 bases at V and 1 base at J, with 16 bases between the two ends.

This clonotype was counted ten times or more. This chain joins TRBV11-2 and TRBJ2-7, with D unresolved. Trimming removed 3 bases from V and 3 bases from J, with 6 bases in between. The germline CDR1 and CDR2 sequences are SGHAT and FQNNGV. CDR3 length: 12 residues. CDR3 sequence (DNA): TGTGCCAGCAGCTTTGCACTCTACGAGCAGTACTTC. Translation gives CASSFALYEQYF.

Ten or more counts support this clonotype. The chain has TRBV12-3 or TRBV12-4 and TRBJ1-6; TRBD1 might be the D (5 bases). The CDR3 consists of 13 residues. V was trimmed by 7 bases and J by 9 bases, leaving 13 bases between them. DNA for the CDR3: TGTGCCAGCACCCCGGGGCATTTTTCACCCCTCCACTTT. Protein: CASTPGHFSPLHF.

This clonotype was observed many times. The chain employs TRBV5-1 and TRBJ2-1; D is perhaps TRBD2 (5 bases). Germline values: CDR1 SGHRS, CDR2 YFSETQ. V was pared by 4 bases and J by 0 bases, with 17 bases between. The CDR3 covers 17 residues. CDR3 loop: CASSPGGTPSSYNEQFF. The DNA of the CDR3 is TGCGCCAGCAGCCCAGGAGGAACCCCGAGCTCCTACAATGAGCAGTTCTTC.

This clonotype has more than one count but fewer than ten. This chain joins TRBV5-1 and TRBJ2-7, with a weak D call TRBD2 (5 bases). V lost 4 bases and J 4 bases, leaving 15 bases between the germline ends. Germline assignment: CDR1 SGHRS and CDR2 YFSETQ. The CDR3 sequence is 14 residues long. Here the CDR3 reads CASSRDTGNYEQYF. The CDR3 nucleotides read TGCGCCAGCAGCCGCGACACGGGGAATTACGAGCAGTACTTC. The whole variable domain, remainder taken from reference TRBV5-1 and TRBJ2-7, is KAGVTQTPRYLIKTRGQQVTLSCSPISGHRSVSWYQQTPGQGLQFLFEYFSETQRNKGNFPGRFSGRQFSNSRSEMNVSTLELGDSALYLCASSRDTGNYEQYFGPGTRLTVT.

This clonotype was recorded many times. This chain joins TRBV5-5 and TRBJ2-4; the match to TRBD2 covers 11 bases. This CDR3 region has 16 residues. J was trimmed by 8 bases and V by 1 base; bases with no gene match: 8. Germline CDR1 SGHKS, CDR2 YYEKEE (reference sequence). In nucleotides, the CDR3 is TGTGCCAGCAGCTTGAGTAGCGGGGGGGCCGGAGACATTCAGTACTTC. Translation: CASSLSSGGAGDIQYF.

This clonotype was counted only a few times. V gene TRBV5-1 combines with J gene TRBJ1-2; no clear D. The CDR3 is 13 residues long. Germline assignment: CDR1 SGHRS and CDR2 YFSETQ. V lost 4 bases and J lost 2, with 9 bases in between. The CDR3 nucleotides read TGCGCCAGCAGCCCGTCAGTAAACTATGGCTACACCTTC. This codes for CASSPSVNYGYTF.

This clonotype was observed many times. V and J are TRBV7-2 and TRBJ2-7, with D perhaps TRBD2 (6 bases). The CDR3 contains 13 residues. V lost 4 bases to trimming and J lost 0 bases, with 7 bases between them. The V gene's germline CDR1 is SGHTA and CDR2 FQGNSA. The CDR3 loop is CASSWDFSYEQYF. The CDR3 nucleotides read TGTGCCAGCAGCTGGGACTTCTCCTACGAGCAGTACTTC.

This clonotype was counted at least ten times. The V gene is TRBV7-9, the J gene TRBJ2-7; D may be TRBD1 (6 bases). V lost 5 bases, J lost 7 bases, and 12 bases lay in between. The CDR3 consists of 12 residues. Germline V gives CDR1 SEHNR, CDR2 FQNEAQ (reference sequence). This CDR3 is CASSPRGGEQYV. The CDR3 nucleotides read TGTGCCAGCAGCCCCAGGGGTGGTGAGCAGTACGTC.

This clonotype was seen ten or more times. CDR3 protein: CADPLLKERLAKNIQYF. The CDR3 bases are TGTGCCGACCCGTTGCTCAAGGAGCGACTAGCCAAAAACATTCAGTACTTC. The chain carries TRBV10-3 and TRBJ2-4; D is ambiguous. Germline lookup yields CDR1 ENHRY and CDR2 SYGVKD. The CDR3 runs 17 residues. The V gene lost 11 bases and the J gene lost 0 bases, with 23 bases spanning the gap.

In its sample, this clonotype ranks as medium-sized. The CDR3 coding sequence is TGTGCCAGCAGTTTTTCGAGCGGGAACCACGAGCAGTACTTC. This encodes CASSFSSGNHEQYF. The V and J genes are TRBV12-3 or TRBV12-4 and TRBJ2-7; TRBD2 agrees at 7 bases. V trimming: 3 bases; J trimming: 5 bases; junction bases outside the gene matches: 7. The CDR3 is 14 amino acids.

On this clonotype: A clone one base away is much larger, so this may be a read error. The chain uses TRBV7-6 and TRBJ2-1, with D possibly matching TRBD1 (7 bases). The CDR3 extends over 17 amino acids. Germline assignment: CDR1 SGHVS and CDR2 FNYEAQ. In DNA form, the CDR3 reads TGTGCCAGCGGCTTAGAGGGGGCGGGACCGGCCTACAATGAGCAGTTCTTC. As protein: CASGLEGAGPAYNEQFF.

Comments on this clonotype: A much larger clone differs from this one at a single base, so this may be a read error. The CDR3 sequence is CSAGGHINEKLYF. DNA of the CDR3: TGCAGTGCGGGTGGACACATTAATGAAAAACTGTATTTT. V is TRBV20-1 and J is TRBJ1-4; TRBD1 might be the D (5 bases). Germline V gene sequence: CDR1 DFQATT, CDR2 SNEGSKA (reference sequence). The CDR3 length is 13 residues.

This clonotype was counted at least ten times. This chain connects TRBV29-1 to TRBJ1-1; no clear D. Germline V gives CDR1 SQVTM, CDR2 ANQGSEA. V was trimmed by 4 bases and J by 0 bases, leaving 18 bases between them. The CDR3 has 16 amino acids. CDR3 amino acids: CSVALWHPAMNTEAFF. The DNA for the CDR3 is TGCAGCGTTGCTTTATGGCACCCTGCTATGAACACTGAAGCTTTCTTT.

This clonotype was detected many times. The J gene is TRBJ1-4, the V gene TRBV5-1; TRBD1 might be the D (5 bases). The CDR3 has 14 amino acids. In germline, CDR1 is SGHRS, CDR2 YFSETQ. V lost 4 bases, J lost 4 bases, and 11 bases lay in between. The chain's CDR3 is CASSRQGLNEKLFF. The CDR3 region has the DNA TGCGCCAGCAGCCGCCAGGGTCTTAATGAAAAACTGTTTTTT. The full variable domain, completed using reference TRBV5-1 and TRBJ1-4, is KAGVTQTPRYLIKTRGQQVTLSCSPISGHRSVSWYQQTPGQGLQFLFEYFSETQRNKGNFPGRFSGRQFSNSRSEMNVSTLELGDSALYLCASSRQGLNEKLFFGSGTQLSVL.